This entry lists 7 T cell receptor beta chains sequenced from one sample in a study of CD8+ T cells in alopecia areata. The treatment was: oral pan-JAK inhibitor, 5-10 mg twice daily. Sequencing relied on a cDNA template that was reverse transcribed from extracted RNA. Profiling relied on immunoSEQ multiplex PCR, and the TCRdb table lists in-frame clones only, not all of them. The sample consists of around 100,000 clones, over 70% of them appearing once. The source was CD8+ T cells sorted from blood, collected around week 42, from a patient treated with tofacitinib. These receptors all stem from a human donor with alopecia areata.

J is TRBJ2-1 and V is TRBV9; TRBD2 matches at 11 bases. Germline loops: CDR1 SGDLS, CDR2 YYNGEE. CDR3 length: 17 residues. V lost 4 bases and J lost 0; bases outside the gene matches: 6. The CDR3 loop is CASSPSGGTSSYNEQFF. Written as DNA, the CDR3 is TGTGCCAGCAGCCCTAGCGGGGGGACAAGCTCCTACAATGAGCAGTTCTTC.

The chain joins TRBV7-2 to TRBJ2-7, with D tentatively TRBD2 (6 bases). Germline assignment: CDR1 SGHTA and CDR2 FQGNSA. V dropped 5 bases and J dropped 1 base, with 9 bases sitting between them. The CDR3 runs 13 residues. In DNA, the CDR3 is TGTGCCAGCAGCGACGGGACTTCCTACGAGCAGTACTTC. Its translation: CASSDGTSYEQYF.

This rearrangement joins TRBV2 to TRBJ2-1; 12 bases map to TRBD2. The CDR3 covers 18 residues. Trimming removed 6 bases from V and 0 bases from J; junction bases left unmatched: 9. CDR1 SNHLY and CDR2 FYNNEI come from the germline V gene. CDR3 DNA: TGTGCCAGCAGCAAAAGACTAGCGGGGGCTAGCTCCTACAATGAGCAGTTCTTC. Its translation is CASSKRLAGASSYNEQFF. Full variable domain (outside the CDR3, taken from reference TRBV2 and TRBJ2-1): EPEVTQTPSHQVTQMGQEVILRCVPISNHLYFYWYRQILGQKVEFLVSFYNNEISEKSEIFDDQFSVERPDGSNFTLKIRSTKLEDSAMYFCASSKRLAGASSYNEQFFGPGTRLTVL.

The chain uses TRBV15 and TRBJ1-5; D gene ambiguous. The CDR3 length is 14 residues. Germline CDR1 and CDR2: LNHNV and YYDKDF (reference sequence). V lost 0 bases, J lost 4 bases, and 7 bases lay in between. In DNA, the CDR3 is TGTGCCACCAGCAGAGATGGGCAGAATCAGCCCCAGCATTTT. Amino acid sequence: CATSRDGQNQPQHF.

The rearrangement uses TRBV7-2 and TRBJ1-3, with TRBD1 matching 7 bases. Germline assignment: CDR1 SGHTA and CDR2 FQGNSA. This CDR3 region has 17 residues. J was trimmed by 0 bases and V by 4 bases; bases with no gene match: 9. This CDR3 is CASSSTTGARSGNTIYF. The CDR3 DNA is TGTGCCAGCAGCTCCACTACAGGGGCCCGCTCTGGAAACACCATATATTTT.

The CDR3 region has the DNA TGTGCCAGCAGCTTTTCGACAGGGGACACCGGGGAGCTGTTTTTT. As protein: CASSFSTGDTGELFF. The rearrangement links TRBV11-2 to TRBJ2-2; 8 positions match TRBD1. V shed 3 bases, J shed 3 bases, and the junction held 3 bases outside the gene matches. CDR1 and CDR2 from the germline V gene are SGHAT and FQNNGV. This CDR3 has 15 residues.

This clone is a singleton in its sample. This chain uses TRBV5-1 with TRBJ2-7, with 9 bases identical to TRBD1. The V gene end was trimmed by 6 bases and the J gene end by 2 bases; junction bases not matched to a gene: 12. The CDR3 has 16 amino acids. Looked up from germline, CDR1 is SGHRS and CDR2 is YFSETQ. The CDR3 coding sequence is TGCGCCAGCACCAGCGAGGGGACAGGGCAAACCTACGAGCAGTACTTC. It translates to CASTSEGTGQTYEQYF.